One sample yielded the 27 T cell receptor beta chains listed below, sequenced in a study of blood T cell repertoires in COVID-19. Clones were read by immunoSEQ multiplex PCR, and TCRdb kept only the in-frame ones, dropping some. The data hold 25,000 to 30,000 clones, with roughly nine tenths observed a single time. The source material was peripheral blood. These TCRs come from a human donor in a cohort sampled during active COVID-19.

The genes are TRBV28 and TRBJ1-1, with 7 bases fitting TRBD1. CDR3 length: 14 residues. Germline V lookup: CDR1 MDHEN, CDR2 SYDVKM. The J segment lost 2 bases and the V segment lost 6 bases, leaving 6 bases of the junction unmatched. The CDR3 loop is CASRHRDRNTEAFF. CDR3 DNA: TGTGCCAGCAGGCACCGGGACAGAAACACTGAAGCTTTCTTT. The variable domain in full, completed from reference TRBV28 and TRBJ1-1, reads DVKVTQSSRYLVKRTGEKVFLECVQDMDHENMFWYRQDPGLGLRLIYFSYDVKMKEKGDIPEGYSVSREKKERFSLILESASTNQTSMYLCASRHRDRNTEAFFGQGTRLTVV.

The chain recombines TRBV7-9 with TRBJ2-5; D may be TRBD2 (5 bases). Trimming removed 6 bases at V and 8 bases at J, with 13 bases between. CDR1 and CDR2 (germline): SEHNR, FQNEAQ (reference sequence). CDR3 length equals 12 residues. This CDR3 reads CASREARETQYF. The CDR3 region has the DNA TGTGCCAGCAGGGAAGCTCGGGAAACCCAGTACTTC.

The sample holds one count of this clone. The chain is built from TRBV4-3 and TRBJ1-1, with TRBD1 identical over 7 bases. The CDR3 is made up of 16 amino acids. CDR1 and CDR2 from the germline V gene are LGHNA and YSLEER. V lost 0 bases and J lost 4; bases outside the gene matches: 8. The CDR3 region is CASSQDLHRGTTEAFF. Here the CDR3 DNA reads TGCGCCAGCAGCCAAGATCTACACAGGGGTACCACTGAAGCTTTCTTT.

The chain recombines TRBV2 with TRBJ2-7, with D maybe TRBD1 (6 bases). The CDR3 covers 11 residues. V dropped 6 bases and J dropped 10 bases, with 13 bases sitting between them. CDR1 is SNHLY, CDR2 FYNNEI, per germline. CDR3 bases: TGTGCCAGCAGGGACAGCCCACCCCAGTACTTC. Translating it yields CASRDSPPQYF.

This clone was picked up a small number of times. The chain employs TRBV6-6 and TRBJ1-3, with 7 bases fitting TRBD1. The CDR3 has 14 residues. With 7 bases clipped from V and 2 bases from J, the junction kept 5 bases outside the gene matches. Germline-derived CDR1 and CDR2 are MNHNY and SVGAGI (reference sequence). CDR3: CASTQQGTGNTIYF. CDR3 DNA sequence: TGTGCCAGCACCCAACAGGGGACTGGAAACACCATATATTTT.

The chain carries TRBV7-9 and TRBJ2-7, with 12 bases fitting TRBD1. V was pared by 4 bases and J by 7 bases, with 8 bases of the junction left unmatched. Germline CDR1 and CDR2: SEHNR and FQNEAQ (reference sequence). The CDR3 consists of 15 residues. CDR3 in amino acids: CASSYHGTGGFEQYF. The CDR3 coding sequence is TGTGCCAGCAGCTACCACGGGACAGGGGGCTTTGAGCAGTACTTC.

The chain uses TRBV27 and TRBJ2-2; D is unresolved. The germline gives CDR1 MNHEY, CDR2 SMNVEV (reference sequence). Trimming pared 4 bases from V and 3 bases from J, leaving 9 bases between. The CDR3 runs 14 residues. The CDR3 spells CASSSLEDTGELFF. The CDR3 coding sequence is TGTGCCAGCAGTTCTCTAGAGGACACCGGGGAGCTGTTTTTT.

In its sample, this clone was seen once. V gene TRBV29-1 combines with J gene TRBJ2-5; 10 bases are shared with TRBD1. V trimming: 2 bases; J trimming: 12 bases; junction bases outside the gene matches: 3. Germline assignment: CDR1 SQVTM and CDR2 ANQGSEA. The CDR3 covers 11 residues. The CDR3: CSVERDRGKYF. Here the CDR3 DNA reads TGCAGCGTTGAAAGGGACAGGGGAAAGTACTTC.

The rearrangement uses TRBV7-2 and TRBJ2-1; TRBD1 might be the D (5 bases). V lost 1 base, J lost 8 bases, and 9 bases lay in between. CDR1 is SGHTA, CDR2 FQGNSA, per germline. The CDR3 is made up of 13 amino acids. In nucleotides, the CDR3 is TGTGCCAGCAGCTTAGAGCAGGGCTATGAGCAGTTCTTC. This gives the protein CASSLEQGYEQFF.

The CDR3 nucleotides are TGTGCCAGCAGCTCCGGGACAGGGGTCTATGAGCAGTTCTTC. This encodes CASSSGTGVYEQFF. The genes are TRBV7-2 and TRBJ2-1; 10 nucleotides align to TRBD1. Germline V gene sequence: CDR1 SGHTA, CDR2 FQGNSA. Trimming took 4 bases from V and 8 from J; bases not matched to a gene: 5. The CDR3 covers 14 residues. Variable domain in full (rest from reference TRBV7-2 and TRBJ2-1): GAGVSQSPSNKVTEKGKDVELRCDPISGHTALYWYRQSLGQGLEFLIYFQGNSAPDKSGLPSDRFSAERTGGSVSTLTIQRTQQEDSAVYLCASSSGTGVYEQFFGPGTRLTVL.

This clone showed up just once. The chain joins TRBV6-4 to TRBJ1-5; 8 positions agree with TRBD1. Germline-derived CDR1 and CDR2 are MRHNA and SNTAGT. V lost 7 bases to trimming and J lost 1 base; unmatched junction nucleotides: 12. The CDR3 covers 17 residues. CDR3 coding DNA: TGTGCCAGCACCACTCCGGGACAGGTTCCCAGCAATCAGCCCCAGCATTTT. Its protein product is CASTTPGQVPSNQPQHF.

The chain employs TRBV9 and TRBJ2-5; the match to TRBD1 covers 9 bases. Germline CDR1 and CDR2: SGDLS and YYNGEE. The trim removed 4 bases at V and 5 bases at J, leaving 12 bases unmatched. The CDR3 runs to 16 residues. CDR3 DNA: TGTGCCAGCAGCCTAGACCCGGGACAGGGCGGGGAGACCCAGTACTTC. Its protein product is CASSLDPGQGGETQYF.

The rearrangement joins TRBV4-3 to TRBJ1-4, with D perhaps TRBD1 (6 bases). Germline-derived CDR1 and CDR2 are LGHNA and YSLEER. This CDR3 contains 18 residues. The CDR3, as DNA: TGCCCCCGCCGCCGCCTCTGGGGGGCGGGGGCAACTAATGAAAAACTGTTTTTT. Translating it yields CPRRRLWGAGATNEKLFF.

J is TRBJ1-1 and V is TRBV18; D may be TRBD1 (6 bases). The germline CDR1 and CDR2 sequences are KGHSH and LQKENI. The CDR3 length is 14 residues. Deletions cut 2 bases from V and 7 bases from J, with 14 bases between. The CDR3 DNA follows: TGTGCCAGCTCACCAGGGGGGGCCAGTGGTGAAGCTTTCTTT. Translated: CASSPGGASGEAFF.

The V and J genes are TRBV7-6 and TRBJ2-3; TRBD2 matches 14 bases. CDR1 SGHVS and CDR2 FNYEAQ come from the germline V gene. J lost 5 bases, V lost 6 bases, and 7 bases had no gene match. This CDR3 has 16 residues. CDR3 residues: CASSSPTSGGEDTQYF. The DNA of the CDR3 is TGTGCCAGCAGTTCTCCGACTAGCGGGGGGGAAGATACGCAGTATTTT.

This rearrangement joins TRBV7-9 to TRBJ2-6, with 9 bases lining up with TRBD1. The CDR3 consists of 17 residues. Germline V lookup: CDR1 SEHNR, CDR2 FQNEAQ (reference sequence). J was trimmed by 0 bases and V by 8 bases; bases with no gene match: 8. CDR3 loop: CASPRDRAFSGANVLTF. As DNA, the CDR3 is TGTGCCAGCCCCAGGGACAGGGCCTTCTCTGGGGCCAACGTCCTGACTTTC.

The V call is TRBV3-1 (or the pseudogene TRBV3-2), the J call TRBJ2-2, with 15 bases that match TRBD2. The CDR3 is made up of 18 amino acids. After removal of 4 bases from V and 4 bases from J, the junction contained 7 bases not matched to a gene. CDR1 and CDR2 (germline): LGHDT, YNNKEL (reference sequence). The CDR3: CASSLGLAGGGVTGELFF. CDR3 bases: TGTGCCAGCAGCCTGGGACTAGCGGGGGGCGGCGTCACCGGGGAGCTGTTTTTT.

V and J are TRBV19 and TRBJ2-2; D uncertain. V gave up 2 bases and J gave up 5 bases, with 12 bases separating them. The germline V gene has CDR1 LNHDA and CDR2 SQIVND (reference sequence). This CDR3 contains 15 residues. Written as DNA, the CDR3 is TGTGCCAGTAGTATACAGGCTGCCGGTACCGGGGAGCTGTTTTTT. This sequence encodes CASSIQAAGTGELFF.

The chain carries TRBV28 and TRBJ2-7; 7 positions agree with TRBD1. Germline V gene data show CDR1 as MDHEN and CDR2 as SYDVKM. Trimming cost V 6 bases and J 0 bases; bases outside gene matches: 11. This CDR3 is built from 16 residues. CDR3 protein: CASSKSPRDSSYEQYF. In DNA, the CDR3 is TGTGCCAGCAGCAAATCTCCACGGGACAGCTCCTACGAGCAGTACTTC.

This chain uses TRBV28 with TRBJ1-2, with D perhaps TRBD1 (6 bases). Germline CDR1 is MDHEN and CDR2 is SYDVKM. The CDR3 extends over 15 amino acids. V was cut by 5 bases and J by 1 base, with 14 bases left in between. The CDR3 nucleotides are TGTGCCAGCAGTCAGGGGCCAGGGCTTAACTATGGCTACACCTTC. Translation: CASSQGPGLNYGYTF.

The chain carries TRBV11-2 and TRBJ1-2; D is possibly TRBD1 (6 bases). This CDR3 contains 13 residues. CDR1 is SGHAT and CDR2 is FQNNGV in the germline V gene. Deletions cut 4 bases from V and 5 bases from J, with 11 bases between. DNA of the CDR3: TGTGCCAGCAGCTCAGGGGCTGAATATGGCTACACCTTC. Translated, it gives CASSSGAEYGYTF.

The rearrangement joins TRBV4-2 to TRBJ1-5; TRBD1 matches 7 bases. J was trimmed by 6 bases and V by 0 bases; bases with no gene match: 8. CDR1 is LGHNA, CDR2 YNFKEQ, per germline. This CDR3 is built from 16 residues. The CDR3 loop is CASSQEEGAIGQPQHF. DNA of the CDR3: TGTGCCAGCAGCCAAGAAGAGGGGGCGATAGGTCAGCCCCAGCATTTT.

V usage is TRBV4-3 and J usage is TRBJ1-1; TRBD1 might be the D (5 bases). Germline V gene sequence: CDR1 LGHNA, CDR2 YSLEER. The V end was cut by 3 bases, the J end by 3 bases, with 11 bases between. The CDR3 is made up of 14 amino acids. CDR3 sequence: CASSHAGRDTEAFF. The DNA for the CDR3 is TGCGCCAGCAGCCATGCAGGGAGGGACACTGAAGCTTTCTTT.

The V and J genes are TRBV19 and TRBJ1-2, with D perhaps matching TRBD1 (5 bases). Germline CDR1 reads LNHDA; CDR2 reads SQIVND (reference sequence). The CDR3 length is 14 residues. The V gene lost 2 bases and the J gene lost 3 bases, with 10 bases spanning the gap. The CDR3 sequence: CASSITRADYGYTF. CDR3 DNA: TGTGCCAGTAGTATAACCAGGGCGGACTATGGCTACACCTTC.

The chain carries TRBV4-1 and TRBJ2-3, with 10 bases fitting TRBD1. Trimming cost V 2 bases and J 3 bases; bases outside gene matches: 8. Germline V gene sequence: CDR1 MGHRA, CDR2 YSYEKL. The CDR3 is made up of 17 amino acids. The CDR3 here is CASSQSMRQGATDTQYF. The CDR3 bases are TGCGCCAGCAGCCAATCAATGCGACAGGGGGCGACAGATACGCAGTATTTT.

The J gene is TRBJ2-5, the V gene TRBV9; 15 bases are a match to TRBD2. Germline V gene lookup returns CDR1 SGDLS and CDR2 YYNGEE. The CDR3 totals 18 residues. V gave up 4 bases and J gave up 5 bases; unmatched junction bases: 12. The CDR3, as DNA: TGTGCCAGCAGCCCTCACCAAGGACTAGCGGGGGGGTATGAGACCCAGTACTTC. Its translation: CASSPHQGLAGGYETQYF.

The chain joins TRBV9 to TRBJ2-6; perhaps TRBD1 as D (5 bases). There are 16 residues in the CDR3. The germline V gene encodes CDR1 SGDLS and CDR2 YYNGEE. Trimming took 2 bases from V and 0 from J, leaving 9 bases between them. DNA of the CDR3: TGTGCCAGCAGCGTCCAGGGCAGCTCTGGGGCCAACGTCCTGACTTTC. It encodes CASSVQGSSGANVLTF.